Listed below are T cell receptor beta chains from one sample, sequenced in a study of tumor and adjacent non-tumor tissue in lung cancer. TCRdb fed the multiplex PCR reads into MiXCR, producing one record per CDR3 protein. The repertoire has roughly 67,000 distinct CDR3 sequences, 75% to 85% of them found once; the top ten carry over 35%. The sample comprised distant non-tumor lung tissue. The origin of the receptors is a man in his 60s with non-small cell lung cancer. Each CDR3 is given with its conserved first and last residue. Fields, in order: V gene, clone size, J gene, D gene, CDR3 DNA, CDR3 protein. D genes are given only for firm matches. Rows give clone size only sometimes, using once, few, many, or a class for an expanded clone.

v_gene: TRBV11-2
abundance: many
j_gene: TRBJ2-7
d_gene: NA
CDR3nt: TGTGCCAGCAGCTTAGACCGAGGGGGACGCTACGAGCAGTACTTC
CDR3aa: CASSLDRGGRYEQYF

v_gene: TRBV20-1
abundance: NA
j_gene: TRBJ1-6
d_gene: NA
CDR3nt: TGCAGTGCTAGAGGTGGGAATCGGATATGGACACCCCTCCACTTT
CDR3aa: CSARGGNRIWTPLHF

v_gene: TRBV5-1
abundance: once
j_gene: TRBJ2-5
d_gene: NA
CDR3nt: TGCGCCAGCAGCGTCGGGGCTAGCGATACCCAGTACTTC
CDR3aa: CASSVGASDTQYF

v_gene: TRBV2
abundance: many
j_gene: TRBJ2-1
d_gene: TRBD2
CDR3nt: TGTGCCAGCAGTGACACTAGCGGGCGGACCTACAATGAGCAGTTCTTC
CDR3aa: CASSDTSGRTYNEQFF

v_gene: TRBV5-6
abundance: NA
j_gene: TRBJ2-2
d_gene: TRBD1
CDR3nt: TGTGCCAGTAGCTTTTGGACAGGGTCTACCGGGGAGCTGTTTTTT
CDR3aa: CASSFWTGSTGELFF

v_gene: TRBV7-2
abundance: NA
j_gene: TRBJ2-5
d_gene: NA
CDR3nt: TGTGCCAGCAGCCTACGCAGTTTGCGGGACCTCTTCGAGACCCAGTACTTC
CDR3aa: CASSLRSLRDLFETQYF

v_gene: TRBV10-3
abundance: once
j_gene: TRBJ2-3
d_gene: TRBD2
CDR3nt: TGTGTCATCAGCCCTCGAAGCGGGAGTATGACAGATATGCAGTATTTT
CDR3aa: CVISPRSGSMTDMQYF

v_gene: TRBV28
abundance: NA
j_gene: TRBJ2-3
d_gene: NA
CDR3nt: TGTGCCAGCAGTCAGGGATTAGCGAGCATAGATACGCAGTATTTT
CDR3aa: CASSQGLASIDTQYF

v_gene: TRBV6-5
abundance: NA
j_gene: TRBJ2-1
d_gene: TRBD2
CDR3nt: TGTGCCAGCAGGGGAAACGGGAGGGGCAATGAGCAGTTCTTC
CDR3aa: CASRGNGRGNEQFF

v_gene: TRBV10-3
abundance: NA
j_gene: TRBJ2-6
d_gene: TRBD2
CDR3nt: TGTGCCATCAATGGACATGGGACTAGCGGGAGGGACTCTGGGGCCAACGTCCTGAGTTTC
CDR3aa: CAINGHGTSGRDSGANVLSF

v_gene: TRBV12-3/TRBV12-4
abundance: NA
j_gene: TRBJ2-7
d_gene: TRBD1
CDR3nt: TGTGCCAGCATTCCCGGGACAGGGGGTATCGAGCAATACTTC
CDR3aa: CASIPGTGGIEQYF

v_gene: TRBV7-9
abundance: medium-sized
j_gene: TRBJ2-7
d_gene: TRBD2
CDR3nt: TGTGCCAGCAGCGGGGGGACTAGCCGGTCTGAGCAGTACTTC
CDR3aa: CASSGGTSRSEQYF

v_gene: TRBV6-1
abundance: NA
j_gene: TRBJ2-5
d_gene: NA
CDR3nt: TGTGCCATCAGTGCTGCTGGGACCCAGGAGACCCAGTACTTC
CDR3aa: CAISAAGTQETQYF

v_gene: TRBV29-1
abundance: NA
j_gene: TRBJ2-7
d_gene: NA
CDR3nt: TGCAGCGTTGAGGTGGGATGCTCCGAGCAGTACTTC
CDR3aa: CSVEVGCSEQYF

v_gene: TRBV24-1
abundance: once
j_gene: TRBJ1-1
d_gene: NA
CDR3nt: TGTGCCACAAGTGACGAGGGGTACACTGAAGCTTTCTTT
CDR3aa: CATSDEGYTEAFF

v_gene: TRBV11-1
abundance: NA
j_gene: TRBJ2-3
d_gene: NA
CDR3nt: TGCGCCACCAACTCAGGGCTAGCAGATAGCACAGATACGCAGTATTTT
CDR3aa: CATNSGLADSTDTQYF

v_gene: TRBV12-3/TRBV12-4
abundance: NA
j_gene: TRBJ1-2
d_gene: NA
CDR3nt: TGTGCCAACAGTTTGAGCAGACAGTCACTCTATAGCTACACCTTC
CDR3aa: CANSLSRQSLYSYTF

v_gene: TRBV11-1
abundance: NA
j_gene: TRBJ1-1
d_gene: NA
CDR3nt: TGTGTCAGTAGCTTAGCGCCGGTGGCTGAAGCTTTATTT
CDR3aa: CVSSLAPVAEALF

v_gene: TRBV28
abundance: NA
j_gene: TRBJ2-3
d_gene: NA
CDR3nt: TGTGCCAGCAGTCGTGACAGCATCAATCAGCCCCAGTATTTT
CDR3aa: CASSRDSINQPQYF

v_gene: TRBV29-1
abundance: NA
j_gene: TRBJ2-1
d_gene: TRBD2
CDR3nt: TGCAGTCTTGAAGATCCGAGGCGGGAGGGATACTACAATGAACAGTTCTTC
CDR3aa: CSLEDPRREGYYNEQFF

v_gene: TRBV28
abundance: NA
j_gene: TRBJ2-7
d_gene: NA
CDR3nt: TGTGCTAGCAGTTCCTGGGGTGTCTACGAGCAGTACTTC
CDR3aa: CASSSWGVYEQYF

v_gene: TRBV29-1
abundance: once
j_gene: TRBJ2-1
d_gene: NA
CDR3nt: TGCGGCGTCTCACAGGGTGAGCAGTTCTTC
CDR3aa: CGVSQGEQFF

v_gene: TRBV9
abundance: NA
j_gene: TRBJ1-3
d_gene: NA
CDR3nt: TGTTCCAGCAGGGTGGGGGGCTCTGGAAACACCATATATTTT
CDR3aa: CSSRVGGSGNTIYF

v_gene: TRBV7-9
abundance: NA
j_gene: TRBJ2-5
d_gene: NA
CDR3nt: TGTGACAGCAGCACGGGGAGTGAGACCCAGTACTTT
CDR3aa: CDSSTGSETQYF

v_gene: TRBV6-6
abundance: NA
j_gene: TRBJ1-5
d_gene: TRBD1
CDR3nt: TGTGCCAGCAGTCCACAGGGGTATCAGCCCCAGCATTTT
CDR3aa: CASSPQGYQPQHF

v_gene: TRBV7-3
abundance: many
j_gene: TRBJ2-5
d_gene: NA
CDR3nt: TGCGCCAGCAGCTTCGGGAACGGAGCCCAAGAGACCCAGTACTTC
CDR3aa: CASSFGNGAQETQYF

v_gene: TRBV10-3
abundance: NA
j_gene: TRBJ2-7
d_gene: TRBD1
CDR3nt: TGTGCCATCAGTGACAGTACAGGGGGATCCCGGGAGTACTTC
CDR3aa: CAISDSTGGSREYF

v_gene: TRBV4-1
abundance: NA
j_gene: TRBJ2-1
d_gene: TRBD2
CDR3nt: TGCGCCAGCAGCCAAGATAGCGGGAGGGGGAGTGAGCAGTTCTTC
CDR3aa: CASSQDSGRGSEQFF

v_gene: TRBV12-3/TRBV12-4
abundance: NA
j_gene: TRBJ2-5
d_gene: NA
CDR3nt: TGTGCCAGAAGAGCACAGGTTGGCGAGACCCAGAACTTC
CDR3aa: CARRAQVGETQNF

v_gene: TRBV14
abundance: NA
j_gene: TRBJ1-4
d_gene: NA
CDR3nt: TGTGCCAGCAGCCGGGAGGGATTGGATGAAATGCTGTTTTTT
CDR3aa: CASSREGLDEMLFF

v_gene: TRBV30
abundance: few
j_gene: TRBJ2-6
d_gene: TRBD1
CDR3nt: TGTGCCCGGAGTGTCGGAGACAGGGGGTCTGGGGCCAACGTCCTGACTTTC
CDR3aa: CARSVGDRGSGANVLTF

v_gene: TRBV29-1
abundance: NA
j_gene: TRBJ2-1
d_gene: NA
CDR3nt: TGCAGCGTTGAACAGCGCTACAATGAGCAGTTCTTC
CDR3aa: CSVEQRYNEQFF

v_gene: TRBV28
abundance: many
j_gene: TRBJ2-7
d_gene: NA
CDR3nt: TGTGCCAGCCAAGACAGAACATCCTACGAGCAGTACTTC
CDR3aa: CASQDRTSYEQYF

v_gene: TRBV11-1
abundance: medium-sized
j_gene: TRBJ2-4
d_gene: NA
CDR3nt: TGTGCCAGCAGCTTAAACGGCGGGGAAGATATTCAGTACTTC
CDR3aa: CASSLNGGEDIQYF

v_gene: TRBV6-6
abundance: many
j_gene: TRBJ2-2
d_gene: NA
CDR3nt: TGTGCCAGCAGTACGAATGTCCTTTCTCCGTCGAGCACCGGGGAGCTGTTTTTT
CDR3aa: CASSTNVLSPSSTGELFF

v_gene: TRBV11-3
abundance: NA
j_gene: TRBJ2-3
d_gene: NA
CDR3nt: TGTGCCAGCAACTCCGGGCTAGCAGATAGTACAGGTACACAGTATTTT
CDR3aa: CASNSGLADSTGTQYF

v_gene: TRBV5-6
abundance: few
j_gene: TRBJ1-6
d_gene: NA
CDR3nt: TGTACCAGCAGCTTGAGGCAGGGTAATGGATCACCTCTCCACTTT
CDR3aa: CTSSLRQGNGSPLHF

v_gene: TRBV6-5
abundance: NA
j_gene: TRBJ2-7
d_gene: NA
CDR3nt: TGTGCCATCAGTTGGGCCGACTTCTTCTACGAGCAGTACTTC
CDR3aa: CAISWADFFYEQYF

v_gene: TRBV5-6
abundance: NA
j_gene: TRBJ2-7
d_gene: NA
CDR3nt: TGTGCCAGCACTTTATCCGGGGAGTCCTACGAGCAGTACTTC
CDR3aa: CASTLSGESYEQYF

v_gene: TRBV5-4
abundance: NA
j_gene: TRBJ1-6
d_gene: TRBD1
CDR3nt: TGTGTCAGCAACTCAGACCGGGACAGGGTGAATTCACCCCTCCACTTT
CDR3aa: CVSNSDRDRVNSPLHF

v_gene: TRBV7-9
abundance: NA
j_gene: TRBJ1-1
d_gene: NA
CDR3nt: TGTGCCAGCAGCTCCCATACAGCAATGAGCACTGAAGCTTTCTTC
CDR3aa: CASSSHTAMSTEAFF

v_gene: TRBV9
abundance: few
j_gene: TRBJ1-1
d_gene: NA
CDR3nt: TGTGCCAGCAGCCAAGCCACAGAAGGAGGGCGCGCTGAAGCTTTCTTT
CDR3aa: CASSQATEGGRAEAFF

v_gene: TRBV6-1
abundance: NA
j_gene: TRBJ2-7
d_gene: NA
CDR3nt: TGTGCCAGCAGTGAAGCAGGGGTCCCTTACGAGCAGTACTTC
CDR3aa: CASSEAGVPYEQYF

v_gene: TRBV18
abundance: NA
j_gene: TRBJ1-5
d_gene: NA
CDR3nt: TGTGCCAGCTCACCAATGAGAGCTCCTTACAATCAGCCCCAGCATTTT
CDR3aa: CASSPMRAPYNQPQHF

v_gene: TRBV29-1
abundance: NA
j_gene: TRBJ2-1
d_gene: NA
CDR3nt: TGCAGCGTTCTGACTGGCGGGAACGTCAATGAACAGTTCTTC
CDR3aa: CSVLTGGNVNEQFF

v_gene: TRBV28
abundance: NA
j_gene: TRBJ1-2
d_gene: NA
CDR3nt: TGTGACAGCAGTCCACTAGGGACTAAGAATGGCTACACCTTC
CDR3aa: CDSSPLGTKNGYTF

v_gene: TRBV11-2
abundance: many
j_gene: TRBJ1-1
d_gene: NA
CDR3nt: TGTGCCAGCAGCTCGGATCTCCTGGGCGCTGAAGCTTTCTTT
CDR3aa: CASSSDLLGAEAFF

v_gene: TRBV12-3/TRBV12-4
abundance: once
j_gene: TRBJ1-5
d_gene: NA
CDR3nt: TGTGCCAGCAGTCCGTACGGCATCAGCAATCAGCCCCAGCATTTT
CDR3aa: CASSPYGISNQPQHF

v_gene: TRBV14
abundance: many
j_gene: TRBJ2-1
d_gene: TRBD2
CDR3nt: TGTGCCAGCAGCCAAGATTTAGCGGGAGGGTATGAGCAGTTCTTC
CDR3aa: CASSQDLAGGYEQFF

v_gene: TRBV11-2
abundance: few
j_gene: TRBJ2-7
d_gene: NA
CDR3nt: TGTGCCAGCAGCTTAGACCGAGAGGGACGCTATGAGCAGTACTTC
CDR3aa: CASSLDREGRYEQYF

v_gene: TRBV12-3/TRBV12-4
abundance: NA
j_gene: TRBJ2-7
d_gene: TRBD2
CDR3nt: TGTGCCAATAGTTTACTAGCGGGAGGAGGCGAGCAGTACTTC
CDR3aa: CANSLLAGGGEQYF

v_gene: TRBV6-1
abundance: NA
j_gene: TRBJ2-3
d_gene: NA
CDR3nt: TGTGCCAGCAGTGCGGAAGGGTATCAGCTCCAGTATTTT
CDR3aa: CASSAEGYQLQYF

v_gene: TRBV28
abundance: NA
j_gene: TRBJ2-7
d_gene: NA
CDR3nt: TGTGCCAGCAATTTTCCGTCTAGCGCCGCCTACGAGCAGTGCTTC
CDR3aa: CASNFPSSAAYEQCF

v_gene: TRBV4-1
abundance: NA
j_gene: TRBJ2-1
d_gene: TRBD2
CDR3nt: TGCGCCAGCAGCCAACCTCGACTAGCAAGGTCCTACGATGAGCAGTTCTTC
CDR3aa: CASSQPRLARSYDEQFF

v_gene: TRBV4-2
abundance: NA
j_gene: TRBJ2-3
d_gene: TRBD2
CDR3nt: TGTGCCAGCAGTGTGACTAGCGGGAGCACAGATACGCAGTATTTT
CDR3aa: CASSVTSGSTDTQYF

v_gene: TRBV15
abundance: NA
j_gene: TRBJ2-2
d_gene: TRBD1
CDR3nt: TGTGCCACCAGCAGAGAGAGGACAGGCTGTACCACCCCGCGGAACACCGTGGAGCTGTTTTTT
CDR3aa: CATSRERTGCTTPRNTVELFF